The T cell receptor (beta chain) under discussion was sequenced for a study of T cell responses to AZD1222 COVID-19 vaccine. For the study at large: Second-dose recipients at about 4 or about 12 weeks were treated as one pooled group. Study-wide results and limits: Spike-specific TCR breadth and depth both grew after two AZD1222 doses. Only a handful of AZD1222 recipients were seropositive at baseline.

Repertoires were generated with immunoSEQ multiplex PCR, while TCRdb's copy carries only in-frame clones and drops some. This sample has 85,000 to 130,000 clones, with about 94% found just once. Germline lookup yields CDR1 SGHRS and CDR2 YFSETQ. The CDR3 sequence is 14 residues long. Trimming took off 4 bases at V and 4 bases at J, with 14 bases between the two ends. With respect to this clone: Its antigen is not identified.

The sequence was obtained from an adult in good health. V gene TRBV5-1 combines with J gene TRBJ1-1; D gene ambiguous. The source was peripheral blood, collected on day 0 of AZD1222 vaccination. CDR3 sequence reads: CASSPLRGPTEAFF. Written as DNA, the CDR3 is TGCGCCAGCAGCCCCCTCCGAGGGCCCACTGAAGCTTTCTTT.